These T cell receptor beta chains were read from a single sample in a study of CD8+CD57+ T cells in acquired aplastic anemia. TCRdb processed the reads anew with MiXCR; each CDR3 protein has one entry. This table holds a few hundred thousand distinct CDR3 sequences, about half found once. The sequenced sample was sorted CD4+, CD8+, or CD8+CD57+ T cells (not recorded which) from PBMCs. These receptors originate from a human donor with aplastic anemia. CDR3s include the opening cysteine and the closing phenylalanine or tryptophan. A D gene is named only where the DNA matches it firmly. The size of a clone is reported for some rows only, either as once, few or many, or as a class for expanded clones.

j_gene,len,abundance,v_gene,d_gene,CDR3nt,CDR3aa
TRBJ2-5,17,many,TRBV12-3/TRBV12-4,NA,TGTGCCAGCAGCCCTTTCGGGGGGCGTATAGGTGACGAGACCCAGTACTTC,CASSPFGGRIGDETQYF
TRBJ2-7,16,many,TRBV6-1,NA,TGTGCCAGCAGACGCCAAGCAGGGTCGATAAACTACGAGCAGTACTTC,CASRRQAGSINYEQYF
TRBJ2-5,16,many,TRBV20-1,TRBD2,TGCAGTGCTAGAGAGCGGAGGGCTAGCGGGCAAGAGACCCAGTACTTC,CSARERRASGQETQYF
TRBJ1-2,12,few,TRBV20-1,NA,TGCAGTGCTCCAAGGGGGACTTATGGCTACACCTTC,CSAPRGTYGYTF
TRBJ2-2,15,many,TRBV20-1,NA,TGCAGTGCTAGAGCCGCATCCTGGGGGTCCGGGGAGCTGTTTTTT,CSARAASWGSGELFF
TRBJ2-7,16,NA,TRBV2,NA,TGTGCCAGCAGTGGCCTGTTTGGGTCCTATTCCTACGAGCAGTACTTC,CASSGLFGSYSYEQYF
TRBJ1-3,15,once,TRBV15,TRBD1,TGTGCCACCAGCAGTGACAGGGGCTCTGGAAACACCATATATTTT,CATSSDRGSGNTIYF
TRBJ2-1,17,NA,TRBV20-1,TRBD1,TGCAGTGCTAGAGGGGACAGGGCCAAACCTTCCTACAATGAGCAGTTCTTC,CSARGDRAKPSYNEQFF
TRBJ1-3,14,many,TRBV7-9,TRBD1,TGTGCCAGCAGCAAGGGGGCGGAGGGAAACACCATATATTTT,CASSKGAEGNTIYF
TRBJ1-5,18,NA,TRBV15,TRBD1,TGTGCCACCAGCAGTGAACAGACAGGGTTTATTAGCAATCAGCCCCAGCATTTT,CATSSEQTGFISNQPQHF
TRBJ2-7,12,many,TRBV20-1,NA,TGCAGTGCGGATTGGAACTCCTACGAGCAGTACTTC,CSADWNSYEQYF
TRBJ1-4,15,NA,TRBV7-2,NA,TGTGCCAGCAGCAAACGACAGACAACTAATGAAAAACTGTTTTTT,CASSKRQTTNEKLFF
TRBJ1-5,13,NA,TRBV6-1,NA,TGTGCCAGCAGTGCATATGGGAATCAGCCCCAGCATTTT,CASSAYGNQPQHF
TRBJ1-4,14,once,TRBV20-1,NA,TGCAGTGCTAGAGATCCAGGGAACACGGGTAAACTGTTTTTT,CSARDPGNTGKLFF
TRBJ2-3,15,NA,TRBV24-1,NA,TGTGCCACCAGTGATCCCCGGCCAGGGCAAAATACGCAGTATTTT,CATSDPRPGQNTQYF
TRBJ2-1,12,few,TRBV18,NA,TGTGCCAGCTCACTCCGAAGCGATGAGCAGTTCTTC,CASSLRSDEQFF
TRBJ2-7,12,NA,TRBV14,NA,TGTGCCAGCAGCGGGGACGGTACGAAGCAGTACTTC,CASSGDGTKQYF
TRBJ2-2,15,many,TRBV27,NA,TGTGCCAGCAGTTTAAATGGCCCGAACACCGGGGAGCTGTTTTTT,CASSLNGPNTGELFF
TRBJ2-7,13,NA,TRBV2,TRBD1,TGTGCCAGCACTGGGACAGGGGATAGCGAGCAGTACTTC,CASTGTGDSEQYF
TRBJ1-6,17,NA,TRBV4-3,NA,TGCGCCAGCAGCCAAGGGGCGGCGAGCTCCTATAATTCACCCCTCCACTTT,CASSQGAASSYNSPLHF
TRBJ2-2,14,NA,TRBV30,NA,TGTGCCTGGAGCCGGGACACGAACACCGGGGAGCTGTTTTTT,CAWSRDTNTGELFF
TRBJ2-7,14,NA,TRBV10-3,NA,TGTGCCAGCCCAAGGGGGGGCCCCTGGGACGAGCAGTACTTC,CASPRGGPWDEQYF
TRBJ1-4,15,NA,TRBV6-5,NA,TGTGCCAGCAGTCGGGGGGGGCTGGGGGGACTGAGACTGTTTTTT,CASSRGGLGGLRLFF
TRBJ2-3,17,NA,TRBV2,TRBD2,TGTGCCAGCAGTGAAAGGAGTAGCGGGGGGGCGGGAGATACGCAGTATTTT,CASSERSSGGAGDTQYF
TRBJ1-5,12,NA,TRBV10-2,NA,TGCGCCAGCGGGAGGGACCATCAGCCCCAGCATTTT,CASGRDHQPQHF
TRBJ1-6,19,NA,TRBV2,TRBD1,TGTGCCAGCAGTGAAAGGGGCGCCAGCAGCCGGGACAGCAATTCACCCCTCCACTTT,CASSERGASSRDSNSPLHF
TRBJ2-1,17,NA,TRBV5-1,TRBD1,TGCGCCAGCAGCTTGGATATGACAGGGCTTACCTACAATGAGCAGTTCTTC,CASSLDMTGLTYNEQFF
TRBJ1-1,13,NA,TRBV7-3,TRBD1,TGTGCCAGCAGCTTGACAGGGGAGACTGAAGCTTTCTTT,CASSLTGETEAFF
TRBJ1-2,15,NA,TRBV28,TRBD1,TGTGCCAGCAGTCCCTCCCGGACAGGGATCTATGGCTACACCTTC,CASSPSRTGIYGYTF
TRBJ1-6,14,NA,TRBV24-1,NA,TGTGCCACCAGTGATTCGAGGCGGAATTCACCCCTCCACTTT,CATSDSRRNSPLHF
TRBJ1-2,14,NA,TRBV7-2,TRBD1,TGTGCCAGCAGCGAGGGACAGGGGTTCGGGGGCTACACCTTC,CASSEGQGFGGYTF
TRBJ2-1,16,once,TRBV7-6,TRBD1,TGTGCCAGCAGCTTAGTTCCCGGGACAGGGTCCCATGAGCAGTTCTTC,CASSLVPGTGSHEQFF
TRBJ1-6,16,NA,TRBV2,NA,TGTGCCAGCAGCAGCACGGATGGGCAGTCGAATTCACCCCTCCACTTT,CASSSTDGQSNSPLHF